The T cell receptor (beta chain) under discussion was sequenced for a study of blood T cell repertoires in COVID-19. Whole-study context: Spain, Italy and the United States supplied samples that represented acute and convalescent COVID-19.

V lost 7 bases and J 2 bases, leaving 13 bases between the germline ends. CDR1 is SGHNT, CDR2 YENEEA, per germline. The CDR3 spans 14 residues. The table came from immunoSEQ multiplex PCR; TCRdb's copy has only in-frame clones and leaves some out. The sample carries 100,000 to 120,000 clones, more than 70% recorded once. The clonotype originates from a woman aged 45-60 years with acute or convalescent COVID-19. Sample: peripheral blood. This chain links TRBV11-3 with TRBJ2-3, with TRBD1 as a possible D gene (6 bases). The CDR3 bases are TGTGCCAGCACGCCAGGGGCTGACACAGATACGCAGTATTTT. Protein product: CASTPGADTDTQYF.